This T cell receptor (beta chain) was documented in a study of human T cells and chemical hapten exposure (dated by TCRdb to 2020 to 2022). For the wider study: For sensitization, 2% DPC in acetone was applied to a 2 cm by 2 cm area of upper inner arm skin. Throughout the roughly 23-week study period, patients were also given weekly therapeutic DPC doses on the scalp. Patch testing was performed on the upper back with Finn chambers containing 0.01% DPC, and the patch tests were scored after 6 days according to International Contact Dermatitis Research Group standards. Most of the patients in the cohort were female, and the cohort covered alopecia areata with under or over 50% scalp involvement, alopecia totalis and alopecia universalis. The libraries were sequenced as a pool, and the TCR yield per sample differed mostly because of small variations in library volumes within the pool. The study tracked peripheral blood TCR repertoire changes in vivo during primary and secondary sensitization to the hapten diphenylcyclopropenone (DPC) in alopecia patients. Blood was sampled from patients pre-sensitization (week 0) and at 2, 6 and about 24 weeks after DPC sensitization. About 29 alopecia patients gave blood for TCR sequencing at one to four time points (pre-sensitization, 2, 6 and 24 weeks).

To prepare the library, RACE was applied. Instrument used: NextSeq 500. During library preparation, unique molecular identifiers were attached to individual cDNA molecules so that TCRs could be counted quantitatively and reproducibly. For every blood RNA sample, sequencing covered both the TCR alpha and TCR beta chains. The authors' analysis ran thus. A median of around 100,000 TCRs per sample was observed, with a range of roughly 20,000 to 700,000. The Decombinator software suite was used to annotate V, J and CDR3 in the TCR reads. For the PS versus PT1 abundance plots, all samples were subsampled to the same number of TCRs (28,000). Expanded TCRs were defined as absent before sensitization and observed at least eight times at the 2-week time point. TCRdb applied fastp at Q25 and MiXCR to the public reads, then kept only in-frame beta chains. CDR3 protein duplicates are merged, each entry listing the most common genes and DNA. TCRdb, not the original authors, processed these V and J calls. Across this sample there are under 130,000 distinct CDR3 sequences, with approximately 11% seen only once. Approximately 4% of the sample is taken by the ten largest.

Per the publication, the time point label means: patch test 1, 2 weeks after DPC sensitization. The treatment or condition label for this specimen denotes: therapeutic diphenylcyclopropenone sensitization with weekly scalp DPC. At each patch-test visit, blood was drawn before the patch test was applied. Patients were considered eligible if aged 18 to 70, diagnosed with alopecia and deemed suitable for DPC therapy, and patients were excluded if pregnant. Total RNA was isolated from unfractionated whole blood collected in Tempus Blood RNA tubes. CDR1 and CDR2, per the germline V gene, are SNHLY and FYNNEI. The CDR3 contains 11 residues, cysteine and phenylalanine counted. Only CDR3 DNA is held: 33 bases, read in frame from base 1. V loses 3 bases of germline sequence and J loses 4 bases, and the interval between the two ends is 4 bases. This clonotype was recorded at least ten times. Its cognate antigen has yet to be identified. No base quality values were provided; no much bigger clone lies one nucleotide off.

Summary of the overall study and its limitations: After repeated subsampling, changes were observed in the strength of the expansion versus patch-test correlation and in the threshold at which the correlation became significant. The number of PT1 expanded TCRs positively correlated with patch test score, significant at thresholds 8, 16 and 32 but not 4. Because every patient had alopecia, a presumed autoimmune disease, the patients' immune response might differ from that of healthy individuals. No change with DPC sensitization was found in the number of TCRs above 1 in 1000 frequency, and no evidence of global repertoire structure alterations was found. Significantly more large CDR3 similarity clusters were formed by expanded TCRs than by pre-sensitization or healthy control sets, consistent with antigen-driven responses.

The receptor's source is a woman aged 40 to 50 with alopecia areata. Some clones in this sample may be carry-over from other donors' samples. The V and J genes are TRBV2 and TRBJ2-7; the D gene assignment is ambiguous. The sequenced sample was whole blood, obtained in connection with sensitization to the hapten diphenylcyclopropenone (DPC). The DNA sequence is as follows: TGTGCCAGCAGTGAGGGGTACGAGCAGTACTTC. Its product reads: CASSEGYEQYF.